This T cell receptor (beta chain) was documented in a study of CD8 T cells in ankylosing spondylitis. Study observations and caveats: Ankylosing spondylitis blood appeared to be characterized by a TCR beta motif of fewer than ten highly homologous variants. Enrichment of disease-linked clones was reportedly significant in matched ankylosing spondylitis synovial fluid. Disease-linked clones were CD8+ and relatively rare in peripheral blood.

Scientists made TCR beta libraries using quantitative 5'-RACE with molecular barcodes. TCRdb recomputed calls from the 5' RACE reads with MiXCR, one row per CDR3 protein. The table lists roughly 40,000 distinct CDR3 sequences, about 11% of them singletons. This clonotype was detected only a few times. Its antigen remains unidentified. Sample: blood, either unsorted or a sorted T cell fraction (not recorded which). The receptor was isolated from a male donor with ankylosing spondylitis or in good health (not recorded which).

This chain's CDR3 is CASSRLVSIAETQYF. CDR3 nucleotide sequence: TGTGCCAGTAGTAGGCTAGTTAGTATCGCGGAGACCCAGTACTTC. The V gene is TRBV19, the J gene TRBJ2-5; no reliable D call. CDR1 and CDR2 from the germline V gene are LNHDA and SQIVND (reference sequence). The CDR3 consists of 15 residues. Deletions cut 4 bases from V and 5 bases from J, with 17 bases between.